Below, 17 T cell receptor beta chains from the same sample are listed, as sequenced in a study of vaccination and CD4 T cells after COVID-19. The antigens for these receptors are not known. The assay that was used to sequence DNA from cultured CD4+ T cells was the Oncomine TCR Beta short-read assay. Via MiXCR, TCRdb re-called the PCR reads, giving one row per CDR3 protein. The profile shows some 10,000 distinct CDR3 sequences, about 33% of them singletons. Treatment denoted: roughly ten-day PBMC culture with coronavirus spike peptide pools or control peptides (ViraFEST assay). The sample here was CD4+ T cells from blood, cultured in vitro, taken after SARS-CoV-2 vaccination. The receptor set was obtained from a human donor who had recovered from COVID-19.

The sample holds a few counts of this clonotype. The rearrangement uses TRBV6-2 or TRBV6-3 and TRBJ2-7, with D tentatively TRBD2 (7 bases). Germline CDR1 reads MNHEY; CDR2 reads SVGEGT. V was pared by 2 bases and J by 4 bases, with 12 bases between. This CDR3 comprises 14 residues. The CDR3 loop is CASSYPRGAYEQYF. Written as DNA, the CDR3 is TGTGCCAGCAGTTACCCCCGGGGGGCATACGAGCAGTACTTC.

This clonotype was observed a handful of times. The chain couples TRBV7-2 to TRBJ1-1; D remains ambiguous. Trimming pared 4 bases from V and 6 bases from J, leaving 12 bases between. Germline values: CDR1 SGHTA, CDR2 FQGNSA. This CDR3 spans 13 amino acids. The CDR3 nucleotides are TGTGCCAGCAGCTCCGGACCCGCCGCTGAAGCTTTCTTT. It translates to CASSSGPAAEAFF. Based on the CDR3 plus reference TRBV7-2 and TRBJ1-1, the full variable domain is GAGVSQSPSNKVTEKGKDVELRCDPISGHTALYWYRQSLGQGLEFLIYFQGNSAPDKSGLPSDRFSAERTGGSVSTLTIQRTQQEDSAVYLCASSSGPAAEAFFGQGTRLTVV.

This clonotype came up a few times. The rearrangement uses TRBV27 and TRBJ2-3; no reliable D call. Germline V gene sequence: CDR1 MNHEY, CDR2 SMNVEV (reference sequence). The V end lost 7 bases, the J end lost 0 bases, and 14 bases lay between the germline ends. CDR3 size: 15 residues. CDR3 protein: CASKKGSSSTDTQYF. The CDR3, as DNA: TGTGCCAGCAAAAAGGGCTCGTCTAGCACAGATACGCAGTATTTT.

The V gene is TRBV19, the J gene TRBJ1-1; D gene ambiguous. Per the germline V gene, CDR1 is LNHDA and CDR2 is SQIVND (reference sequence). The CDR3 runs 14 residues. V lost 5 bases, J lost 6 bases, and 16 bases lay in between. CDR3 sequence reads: CASSPSMNSAEAFF. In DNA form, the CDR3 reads TGTGCCAGTAGTCCCTCGATGAATTCGGCTGAAGCTTTCTTT.

CDR3 loop: CASSHSSLALNGAFF. CDR3 sequence (DNA): TGTGCCAGCAGTCACAGCTCGCTCGCCCTGAATGGGGCTTTCTTT. The chain employs TRBV12-3 or TRBV12-4 and TRBJ1-1, with D uncertain. The CDR3 is 15 amino acids. V lost 5 bases, J lost 11 bases, and 24 bases lay in between.

DNA for the CDR3: TGCAGCAGTTGGGTTTCCCTCTCCTACAATGAGCAGTTCTTC. Its translation: CSSWVSLSYNEQFF. This sequence joins TRBV29-1 and TRBJ2-1; no clear D gene. Trimming pared 8 bases from V and 0 bases from J, leaving 14 bases between. Germline V gives CDR1 SQVTM, CDR2 ANQGSEA. CDR3 length: 14 residues.

CDR3 coding DNA: TGTGCCAGCTCACCATGGGGGGTCTGGACTGAAGCTTTCTTT. This codes for CASSPWGVWTEAFF. The chain has TRBV18 and TRBJ1-1; D perhaps matches TRBD1 (5 bases). This CDR3 comprises 14 residues. The V end was cut by 2 bases, the J end by 5 bases, with 12 bases between. Germline assignment: CDR1 KGHSH and CDR2 LQKENI. Variable domain in full (rest from reference TRBV18 and TRBJ1-1): NAGVMQNPRHLVRRRGQEARLRCSPMKGHSHVYWYRQLPEEGLKFMVYLQKENIIDESGMPKERFSAEFPKEGPSILRIQQVVRGDSAAYFCASSPWGVWTEAFFGQGTRLTVV.

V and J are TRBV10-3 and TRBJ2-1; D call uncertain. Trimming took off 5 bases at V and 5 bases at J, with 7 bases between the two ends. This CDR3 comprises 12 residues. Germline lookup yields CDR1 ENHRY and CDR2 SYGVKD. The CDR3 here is CAISRTDNEQFF. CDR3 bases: TGTGCCATCAGTAGGACGGACAATGAGCAGTTCTTC.

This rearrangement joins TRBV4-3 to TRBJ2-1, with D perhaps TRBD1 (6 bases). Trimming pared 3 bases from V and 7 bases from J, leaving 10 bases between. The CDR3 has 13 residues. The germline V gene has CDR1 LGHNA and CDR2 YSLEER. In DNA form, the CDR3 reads TGCGCCAGCAGCCAGGAAACAGGGAATGAGCAGTTCTTC. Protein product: CASSQETGNEQFF.

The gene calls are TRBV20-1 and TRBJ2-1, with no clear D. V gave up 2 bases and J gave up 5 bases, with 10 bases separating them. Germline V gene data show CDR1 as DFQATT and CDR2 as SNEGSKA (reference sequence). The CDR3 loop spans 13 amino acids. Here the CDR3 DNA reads TGCAGTGCTAGACTCCCCCCGGACAATGAGCAGTTCTTC. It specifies CSARLPPDNEQFF.

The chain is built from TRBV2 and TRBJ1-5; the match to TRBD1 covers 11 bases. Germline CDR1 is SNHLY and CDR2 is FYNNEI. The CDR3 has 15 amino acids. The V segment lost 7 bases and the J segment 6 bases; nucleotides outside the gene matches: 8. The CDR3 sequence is CASNLDRGQGQPQHF. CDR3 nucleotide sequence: TGTGCCAGCAACCTGGACAGGGGGCAAGGTCAGCCCCAGCATTTT.

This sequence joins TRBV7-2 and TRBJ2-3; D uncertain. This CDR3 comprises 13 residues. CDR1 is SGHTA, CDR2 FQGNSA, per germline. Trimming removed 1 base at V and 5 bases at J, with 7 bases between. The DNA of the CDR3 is TGTGCCAGCAGCTTAGTGCCCGGAGATACGCAGTATTTT. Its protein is CASSLVPGDTQYF.

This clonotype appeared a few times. This CDR3 reads CASTRGREFRSEQYF. CDR3 bases: TGTGCCAGCACCAGGGGGAGGGAGTTTCGTTCCGAGCAGTACTTC. V is TRBV6-1 and J is TRBJ2-7, with D perhaps matching TRBD1 or TRBD2 (7 bases each). Per germline, CDR1 MNHNS and CDR2 SASEGT. The CDR3 length is 15 residues. Trimming shortened V by 7 bases and J by 6 bases, and 22 bases separated the two germline ends.

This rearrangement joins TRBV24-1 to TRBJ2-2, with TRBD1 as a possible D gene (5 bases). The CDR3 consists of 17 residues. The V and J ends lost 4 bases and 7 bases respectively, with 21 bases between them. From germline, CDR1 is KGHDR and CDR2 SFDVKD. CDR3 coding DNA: TGTGCCACCAGTGACCGGTGGGGTCAGGGTGCCCTCGGGGAGCTGTTTTTT. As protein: CATSDRWGQGALGELFF.

DNA for the CDR3: TGTGCCAGCAGAACACAGGGGGCCGCGGGCGAGCAGTACTTC. It codes for CASRTQGAAGEQYF. V and J are TRBV6-2 or TRBV6-3 and TRBJ2-7; 9 bases align to TRBD1. Losses at the gene ends were 6 bases for V and 6 bases for J; bases not matched to a gene: 9. The CDR3 consists of 14 residues. Germline V gives CDR1 MNHEY, CDR2 SVGEGT.

The CDR3, as DNA: TGTGCCAGCAGCGCCCAGGGGCAAACGCAGTATTTT. The encoded protein is CASSAQGQTQYF. The chain is built from TRBV11-2 and TRBJ2-3, with D possibly TRBD1 on 6 matching bases. V gave up 5 bases and J gave up 9 bases, with 12 bases separating them. This CDR3 has 12 amino acids. Germline CDR1 is SGHAT and CDR2 is FQNNGV.

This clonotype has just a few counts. Written as DNA, the CDR3 is TGTGCCAGCTTGATCCGGGACAGGTATAATGGCTACACCTTC. It codes for CASLIRDRYNGYTF. V usage is TRBV28 and J usage is TRBJ1-2; TRBD1 matches 8 bases. The CDR3 is made up of 14 amino acids. V lost 8 bases, J lost 6 bases, and 11 bases stayed unmatched. Germline V gives CDR1 MDHEN, CDR2 SYDVKM.